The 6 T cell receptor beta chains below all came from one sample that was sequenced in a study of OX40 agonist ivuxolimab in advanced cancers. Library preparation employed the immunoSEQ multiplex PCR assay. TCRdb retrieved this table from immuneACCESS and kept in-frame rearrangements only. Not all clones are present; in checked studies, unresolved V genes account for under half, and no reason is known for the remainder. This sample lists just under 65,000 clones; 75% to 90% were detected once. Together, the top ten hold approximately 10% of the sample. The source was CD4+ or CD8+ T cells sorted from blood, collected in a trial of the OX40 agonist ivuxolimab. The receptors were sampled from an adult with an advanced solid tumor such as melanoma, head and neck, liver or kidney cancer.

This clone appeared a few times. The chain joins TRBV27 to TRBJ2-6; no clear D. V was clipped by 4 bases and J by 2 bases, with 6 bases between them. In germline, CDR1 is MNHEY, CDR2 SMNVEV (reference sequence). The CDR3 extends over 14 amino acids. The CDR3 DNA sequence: TGTGCCAGCAGTTCAGCCGCTGGGGCCAACGTCCTGACTTTC. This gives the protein CASSSAAGANVLTF.

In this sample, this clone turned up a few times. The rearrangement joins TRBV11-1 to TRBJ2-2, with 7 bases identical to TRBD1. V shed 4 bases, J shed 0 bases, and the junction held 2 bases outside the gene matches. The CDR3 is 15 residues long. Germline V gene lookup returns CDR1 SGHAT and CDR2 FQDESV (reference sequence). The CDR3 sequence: CASSWTGTNTGELFF. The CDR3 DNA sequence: TGTGCCAGCAGCTGGACAGGAACGAACACCGGGGAGCTGTTTTTT.

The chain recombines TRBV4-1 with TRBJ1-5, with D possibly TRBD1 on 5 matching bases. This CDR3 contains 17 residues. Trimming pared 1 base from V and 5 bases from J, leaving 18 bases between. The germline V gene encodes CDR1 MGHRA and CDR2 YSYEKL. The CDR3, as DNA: TGCGCCAGCAGCCAAGTATGGACGGTGGTCAGGGATCAGCCCCAGCATTTT. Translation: CASSQVWTVVRDQPQHF.

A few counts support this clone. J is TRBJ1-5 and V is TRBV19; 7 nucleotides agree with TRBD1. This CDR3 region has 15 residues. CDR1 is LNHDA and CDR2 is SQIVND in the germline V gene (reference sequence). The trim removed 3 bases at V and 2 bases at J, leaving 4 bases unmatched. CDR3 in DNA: TGTGCCAGTAGTATTGGGACAGAACGCAATCAGCCCCAGCATTTT. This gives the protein CASSIGTERNQPQHF.

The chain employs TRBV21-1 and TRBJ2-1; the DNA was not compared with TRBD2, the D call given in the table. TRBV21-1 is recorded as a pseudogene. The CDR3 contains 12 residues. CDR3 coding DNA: TGTGCCAGCAGCAAAGACAGACGGGGGCAGTTCTTC. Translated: CASSKDRRGQFF.

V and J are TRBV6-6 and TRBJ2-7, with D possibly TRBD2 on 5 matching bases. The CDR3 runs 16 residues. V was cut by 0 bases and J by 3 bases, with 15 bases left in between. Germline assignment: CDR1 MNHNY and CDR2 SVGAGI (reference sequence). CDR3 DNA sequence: TGTGCCAGCAGTTACTCTGGGGTCCTACGGGACTACGAGCAGTACTTC. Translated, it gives CASSYSGVLRDYEQYF.